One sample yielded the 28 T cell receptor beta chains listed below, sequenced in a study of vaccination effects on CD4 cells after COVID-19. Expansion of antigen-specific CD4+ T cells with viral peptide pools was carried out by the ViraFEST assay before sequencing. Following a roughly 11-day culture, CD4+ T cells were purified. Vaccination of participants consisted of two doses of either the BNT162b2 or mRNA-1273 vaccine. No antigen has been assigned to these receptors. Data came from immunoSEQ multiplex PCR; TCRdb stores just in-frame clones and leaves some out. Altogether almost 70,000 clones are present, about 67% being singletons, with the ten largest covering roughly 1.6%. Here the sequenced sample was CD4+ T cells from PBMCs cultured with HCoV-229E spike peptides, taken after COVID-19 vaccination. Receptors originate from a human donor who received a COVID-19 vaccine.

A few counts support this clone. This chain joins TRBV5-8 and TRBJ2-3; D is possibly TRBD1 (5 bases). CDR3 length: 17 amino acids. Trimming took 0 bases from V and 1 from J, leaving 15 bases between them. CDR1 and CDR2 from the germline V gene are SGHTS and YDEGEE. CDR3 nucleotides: TGTGCCAGCAGCTTGGTCAGGGCCGGGCGCGGCACAGATACGCAGTATTTT. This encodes CASSLVRAGRGTDTQYF.

The CDR3 is CASSAEAYNSPLHF. CDR3 in DNA: TGCGCCAGCAGCGCAGAGGCTTATAATTCACCCCTCCACTTT. The V call is TRBV5-1, the J call TRBJ1-6; D is uncertain. Germline assignment: CDR1 SGHRS and CDR2 YFSETQ. V was cut by 4 bases and J by 4 bases, with 9 bases left in between. The CDR3 is 14 residues long.

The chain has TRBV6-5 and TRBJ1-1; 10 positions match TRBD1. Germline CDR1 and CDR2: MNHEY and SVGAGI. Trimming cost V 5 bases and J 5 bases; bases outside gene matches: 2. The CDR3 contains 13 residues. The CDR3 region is CASSRTGGTEAFF. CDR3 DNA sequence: TGTGCCAGCAGTAGGACAGGGGGAACTGAAGCTTTCTTT.

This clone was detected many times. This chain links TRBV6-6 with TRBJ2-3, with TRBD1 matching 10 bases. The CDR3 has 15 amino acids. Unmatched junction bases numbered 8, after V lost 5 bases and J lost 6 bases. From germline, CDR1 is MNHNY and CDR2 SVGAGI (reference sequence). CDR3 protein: CASSNTRTGGDTQYF. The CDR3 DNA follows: TGTGCCAGCAGTAACACCCGGACAGGGGGGGATACGCAGTATTTT.

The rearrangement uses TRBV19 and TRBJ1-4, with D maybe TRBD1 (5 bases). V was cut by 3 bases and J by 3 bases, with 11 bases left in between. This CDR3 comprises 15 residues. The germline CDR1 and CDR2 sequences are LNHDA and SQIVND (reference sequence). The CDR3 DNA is TGTGCCAGTAGTATCGCGGCAGGGTCTAATGAAAAACTGTTTTTT. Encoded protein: CASSIAAGSNEKLFF.

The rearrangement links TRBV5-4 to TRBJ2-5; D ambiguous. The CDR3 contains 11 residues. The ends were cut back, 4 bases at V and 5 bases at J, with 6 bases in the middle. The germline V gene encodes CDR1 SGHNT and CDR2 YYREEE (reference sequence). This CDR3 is CASSASETQYF. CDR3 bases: TGTGCCAGCAGCGCTTCGGAGACCCAGTACTTC.

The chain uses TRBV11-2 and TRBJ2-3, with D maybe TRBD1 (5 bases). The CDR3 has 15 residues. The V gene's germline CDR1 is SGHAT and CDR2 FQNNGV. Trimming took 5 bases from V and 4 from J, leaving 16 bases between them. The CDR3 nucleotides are TGTGCCAGCAGCGTGGCGTACAGGAGTCCAGATACGCAGTATTTT. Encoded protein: CASSVAYRSPDTQYF. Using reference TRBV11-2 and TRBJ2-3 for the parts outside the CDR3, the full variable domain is EAGVAQSPRYKIIEKRQSVAFWCNPISGHATLYWYQQILGQGPKLLIQFQNNGVVDDSQLPKDRFSAERLKGVDSTLKIQPAKLEDSAVYLCASSVAYRSPDTQYFGPGTRLTVL.

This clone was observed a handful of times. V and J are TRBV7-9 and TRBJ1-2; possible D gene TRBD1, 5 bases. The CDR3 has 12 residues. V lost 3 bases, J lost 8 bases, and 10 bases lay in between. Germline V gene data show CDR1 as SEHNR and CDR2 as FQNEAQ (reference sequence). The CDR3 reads CASSFSGEGYTF. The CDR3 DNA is TGTGCCAGCAGCTTTTCGGGGGAGGGCTACACCTTC.

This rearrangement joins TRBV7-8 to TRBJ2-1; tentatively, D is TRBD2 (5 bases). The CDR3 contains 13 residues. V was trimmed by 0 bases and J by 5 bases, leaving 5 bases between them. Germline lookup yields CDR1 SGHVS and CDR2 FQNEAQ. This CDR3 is CASSLAGNNEQFF. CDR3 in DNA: TGTGCCAGCAGCTTAGCCGGGAACAATGAGCAGTTCTTC.

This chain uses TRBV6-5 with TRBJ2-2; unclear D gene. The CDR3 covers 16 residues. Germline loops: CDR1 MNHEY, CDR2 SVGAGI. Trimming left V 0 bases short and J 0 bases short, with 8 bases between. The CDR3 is CASSYSRRANTGELFF. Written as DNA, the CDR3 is TGTGCCAGCAGTTACTCGAGGCGAGCGAACACCGGGGAGCTGTTTTTT.

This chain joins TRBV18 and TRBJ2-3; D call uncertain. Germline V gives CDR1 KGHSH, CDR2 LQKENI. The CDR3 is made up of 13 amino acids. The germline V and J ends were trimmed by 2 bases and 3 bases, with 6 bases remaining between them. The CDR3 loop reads CASSPGLTDTQYF. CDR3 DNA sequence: TGTGCCAGCTCACCAGGGTTAACAGATACGCAGTATTTT.

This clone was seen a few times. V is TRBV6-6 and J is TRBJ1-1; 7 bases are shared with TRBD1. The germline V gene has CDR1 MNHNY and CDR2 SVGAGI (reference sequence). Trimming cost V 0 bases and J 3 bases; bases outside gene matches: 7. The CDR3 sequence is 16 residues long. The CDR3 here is CASSYSRGQEHTEAFF. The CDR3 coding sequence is TGTGCCAGCAGTTACTCCCGAGGACAGGAGCACACTGAAGCTTTCTTT.

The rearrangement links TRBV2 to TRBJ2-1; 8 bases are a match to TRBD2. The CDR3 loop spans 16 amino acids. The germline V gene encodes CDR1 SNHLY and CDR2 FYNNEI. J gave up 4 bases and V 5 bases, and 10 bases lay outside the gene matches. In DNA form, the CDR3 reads TGTGCCAGCAGTCGGGGTGGCGGGGGGACTTACAATGAGCAGTTCTTC. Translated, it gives CASSRGGGGTYNEQFF.

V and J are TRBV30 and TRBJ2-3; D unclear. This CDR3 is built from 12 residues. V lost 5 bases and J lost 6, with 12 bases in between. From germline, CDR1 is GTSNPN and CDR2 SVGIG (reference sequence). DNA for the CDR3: TGTGCCTGGGGACCCTACCCGGATACGCAGTATTTT. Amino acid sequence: CAWGPYPDTQYF.

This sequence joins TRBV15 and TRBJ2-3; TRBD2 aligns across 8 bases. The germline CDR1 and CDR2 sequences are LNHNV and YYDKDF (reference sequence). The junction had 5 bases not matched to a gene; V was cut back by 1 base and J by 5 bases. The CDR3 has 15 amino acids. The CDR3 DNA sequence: TGTGCCACCAGCAGAGTACAGCGGGGGAAAGATACGCAGTATTTT. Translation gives CATSRVQRGKDTQYF.

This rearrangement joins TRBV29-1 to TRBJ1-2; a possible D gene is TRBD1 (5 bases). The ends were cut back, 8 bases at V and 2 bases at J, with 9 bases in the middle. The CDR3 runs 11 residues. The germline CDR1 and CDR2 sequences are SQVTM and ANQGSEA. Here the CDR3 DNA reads TGCAGCACCCAGGGAAACTATGGCTACACCTTC. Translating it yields CSTQGNYGYTF.

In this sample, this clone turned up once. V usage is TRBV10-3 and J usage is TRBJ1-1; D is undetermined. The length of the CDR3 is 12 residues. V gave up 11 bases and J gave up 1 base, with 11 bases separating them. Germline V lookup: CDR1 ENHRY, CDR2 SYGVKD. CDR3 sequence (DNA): TGTGCCCCCTTCCGAGAGAACACTGAAGCTTTCTTT. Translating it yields CAPFRENTEAFF.

CDR3 nucleotides: TGTGCCAGCAGTTCGGGTTACACTGAAGCTTTCTTT. Translating gives CASSSGYTEAFF. The chain links TRBV12-3 or TRBV12-4 to TRBJ1-1; no firm D call. The CDR3 has 12 residues. Trimming stripped 4 bases from V and 3 bases from J, with 6 bases between.

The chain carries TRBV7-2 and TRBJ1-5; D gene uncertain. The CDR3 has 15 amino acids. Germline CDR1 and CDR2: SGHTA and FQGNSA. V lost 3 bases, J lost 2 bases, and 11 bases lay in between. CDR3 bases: TGTGCCAGCAGCTTCGGGGTTGCTCGCAATCAGCCCCAGCATTTT. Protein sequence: CASSFGVARNQPQHF.

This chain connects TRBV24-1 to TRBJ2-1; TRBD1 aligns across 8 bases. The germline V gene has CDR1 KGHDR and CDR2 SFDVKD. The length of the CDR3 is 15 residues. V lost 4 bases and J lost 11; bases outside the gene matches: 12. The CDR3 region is CATSDPTGDEVQQFF. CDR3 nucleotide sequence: TGTGCCACCAGTGACCCGACAGGGGACGAAGTTCAGCAGTTCTTC.

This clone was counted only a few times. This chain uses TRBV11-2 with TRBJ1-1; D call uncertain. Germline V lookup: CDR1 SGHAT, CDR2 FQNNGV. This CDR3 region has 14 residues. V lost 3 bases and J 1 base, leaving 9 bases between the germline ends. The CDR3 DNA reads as TGTGCCAGCAGCTTTTTACCAGGGAACACTGAAGCTTTCTTT. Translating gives CASSFLPGNTEAFF.

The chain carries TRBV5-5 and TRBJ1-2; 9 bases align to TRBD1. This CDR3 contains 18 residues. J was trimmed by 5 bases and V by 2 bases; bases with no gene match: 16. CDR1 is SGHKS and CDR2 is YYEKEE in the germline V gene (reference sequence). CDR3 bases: TGTGCCAGCAGCTTTTTCTTACCGGGACAGGGTACGGCGTATGGCTACACCTTC. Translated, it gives CASSFFLPGQGTAYGYTF.

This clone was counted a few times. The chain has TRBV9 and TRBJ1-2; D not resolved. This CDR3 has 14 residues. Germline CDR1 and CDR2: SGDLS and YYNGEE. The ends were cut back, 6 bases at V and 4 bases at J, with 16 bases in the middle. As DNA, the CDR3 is TGTGCCAGCACCCCGTCTGAAGGCCTCTATGGCTACACCTTC. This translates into CASTPSEGLYGYTF.

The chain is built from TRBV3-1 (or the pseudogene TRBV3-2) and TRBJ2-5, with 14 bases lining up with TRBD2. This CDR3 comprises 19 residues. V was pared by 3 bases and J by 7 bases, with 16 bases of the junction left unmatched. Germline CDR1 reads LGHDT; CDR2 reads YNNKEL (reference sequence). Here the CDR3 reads CASSHAGLAGAPPRGTQYF. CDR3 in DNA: TGTGCCAGCAGCCACGCGGGACTAGCGGGGGCCCCGCCTCGGGGGACCCAGTACTTC.

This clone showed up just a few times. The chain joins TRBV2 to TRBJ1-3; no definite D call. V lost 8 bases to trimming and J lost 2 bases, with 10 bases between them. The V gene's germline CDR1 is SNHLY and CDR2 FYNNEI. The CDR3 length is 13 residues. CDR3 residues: CASGQIPGNTIYF. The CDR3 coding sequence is TGTGCCAGCGGCCAAATTCCTGGAAACACCATATATTTT.

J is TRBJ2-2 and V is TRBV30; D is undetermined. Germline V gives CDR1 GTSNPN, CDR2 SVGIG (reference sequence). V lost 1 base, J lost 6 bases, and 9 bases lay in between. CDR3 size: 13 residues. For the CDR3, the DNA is TGTGCCTGGAGTGACGTTTGGTCCGGGGAGCTGTTTTTT. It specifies CAWSDVWSGELFF.

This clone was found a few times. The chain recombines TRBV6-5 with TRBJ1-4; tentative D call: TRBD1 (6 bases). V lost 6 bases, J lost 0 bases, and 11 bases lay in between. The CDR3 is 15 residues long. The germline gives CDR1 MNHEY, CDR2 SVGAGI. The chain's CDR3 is CASSKNRATNEKLFF. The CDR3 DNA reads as TGTGCCAGCAGCAAAAACAGGGCAACTAATGAAAAACTGTTTTTT.

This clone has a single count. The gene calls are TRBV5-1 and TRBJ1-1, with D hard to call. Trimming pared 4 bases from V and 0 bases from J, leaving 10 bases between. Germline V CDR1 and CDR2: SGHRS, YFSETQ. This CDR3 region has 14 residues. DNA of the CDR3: TGCGCCAGCAGCGGCAGTACCATGAACACTGAAGCTTTCTTT. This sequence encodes CASSGSTMNTEAFF.